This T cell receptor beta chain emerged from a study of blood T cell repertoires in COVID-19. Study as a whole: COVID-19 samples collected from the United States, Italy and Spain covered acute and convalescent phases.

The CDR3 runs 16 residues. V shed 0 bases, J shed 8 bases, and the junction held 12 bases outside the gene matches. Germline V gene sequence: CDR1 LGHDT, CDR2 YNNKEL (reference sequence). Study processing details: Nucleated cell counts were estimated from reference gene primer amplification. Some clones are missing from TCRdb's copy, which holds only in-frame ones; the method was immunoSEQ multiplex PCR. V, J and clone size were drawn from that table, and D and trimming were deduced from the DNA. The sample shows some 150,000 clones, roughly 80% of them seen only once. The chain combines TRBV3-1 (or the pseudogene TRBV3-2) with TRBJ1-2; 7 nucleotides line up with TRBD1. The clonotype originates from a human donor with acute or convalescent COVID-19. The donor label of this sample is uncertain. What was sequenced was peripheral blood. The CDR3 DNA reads TGTGCCAGCAGCCAAGAGGGTTTAGGGGGCTTTATGGGCTACACCTTC. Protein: CASSQEGLGGFMGYTF.